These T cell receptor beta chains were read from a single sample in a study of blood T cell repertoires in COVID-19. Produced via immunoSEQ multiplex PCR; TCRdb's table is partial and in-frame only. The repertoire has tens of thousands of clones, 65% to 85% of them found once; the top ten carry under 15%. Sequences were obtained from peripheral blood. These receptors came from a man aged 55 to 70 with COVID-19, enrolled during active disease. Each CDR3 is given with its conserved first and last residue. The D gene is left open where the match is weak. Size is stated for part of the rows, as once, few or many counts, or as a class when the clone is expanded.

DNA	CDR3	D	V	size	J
TGCGCCAGCAGCTCTCAGGGTGGGGTCACTGAAGCTTTCTTT	CASSSQGGVTEAFF	.	TRBV5-1	.	TRBJ1-1
TGCGCCAGCAGCTCGCCGAGCGGATCCTACGAGCAGTACTTC	CASSSPSGSYEQYF	.	TRBV4-1	.	TRBJ2-7
TGTGCCATCAGAGACAGGGGGCGCGATGAGGAGGGCTACACCTTC	CAIRDRGRDEEGYTF	TRBD1	TRBV10-3	.	TRBJ1-2
TGTGCCATCAGTGAGGGGACAGGGCTTACGGAGCAGTACTTC	CAISEGTGLTEQYF	TRBD1	TRBV10-3	.	TRBJ2-7
TGCGCCAGCAGCCAAGTGCGACTAGCGGTCTACAATGAGCAGTTCTTC	CASSQVRLAVYNEQFF	TRBD2	TRBV4-1	.	TRBJ2-1
TGTGCCACCAGCAGAGATGGGGGACAGGGGAATGAAAAACTGTTTTTT	CATSRDGGQGNEKLFF	TRBD1	TRBV15	.	TRBJ1-4
TGTGCCAGCACCCCGCGGACTGTCTTGAACGAGCAGTACTTC	CASTPRTVLNEQYF	.	TRBV28	few	TRBJ2-7
TGTGCCATCAGTGGAAGTCTAGCGGATACTAGCACAGATACGCAGTATTTT	CAISGSLADTSTDTQYF	TRBD2	TRBV10-3	.	TRBJ2-3
TGTGCCAGTAGTGCCACTTCACGGGGATACGAGCAGTACTTC	CASSATSRGYEQYF	.	TRBV19	.	TRBJ2-7
TGCGCCAGCAGCTTGGGACAGTTGGGCAGCAATCAGCCCCAGCATTTT	CASSLGQLGSNQPQHF	.	TRBV5-1	.	TRBJ1-5
TGCGCCAGCAGCCTAAGTCCGGGACTAGCGGGAGAGACCCAGTACTTC	CASSLSPGLAGETQYF	TRBD2	TRBV5-1	.	TRBJ2-5
TGTGCCAGCAGTCCCCAGGGTGGGCAGCGCTCCTACAATGAGCAGTTCTTC	CASSPQGGQRSYNEQFF	.	TRBV6-4	few	TRBJ2-1
TGTGCCAGCAGCCAATCTAGCGGGAGGGCCTATGAGCAGTTCTTC	CASSQSSGRAYEQFF	TRBD2	TRBV4-2	.	TRBJ2-1
TGTGCCAGCAGCGTATGCGGAATCCAAGTATTGTGGGAGACCCAGTACTTC	CASSVCGIQVLWETQYF	.	TRBV5-4	.	TRBJ2-5
TGTGCCAGCAGTAGGGGACAGAACACTGAAGCTTTCTTT	CASSRGQNTEAFF	.	TRBV6-5	once	TRBJ1-1
TGTGCCAGCAGCATTCCGGGACAGGGTGGCTACGAGCAGTACTTC	CASSIPGQGGYEQYF	TRBD1	TRBV5-5	.	TRBJ2-7
TGCAGCGTTGAGGCCAACAATGAAAAACTGTTTTTT	CSVEANNEKLFF	.	TRBV29-1	.	TRBJ1-4
TGCGCCAGCAGCTTGGCCGAGGCGGCGGGCCTTAACACTGAAGCTTTCTTT	CASSLAEAAGLNTEAFF	.	TRBV5-1	.	TRBJ1-1
TGTGCCAGCAGCCTTTACACGGGGGGGCCTTACGAGCAGTACTTC	CASSLYTGGPYEQYF	TRBD2	TRBV7-2	once	TRBJ2-7
TGCGCCAGCAGCTTGGGGAGCGGGGGGATCTACGAGCAGTACTTC	CASSLGSGGIYEQYF	TRBD2	TRBV5-1	.	TRBJ2-7
TGTGCCAGCAGGCGACAGGGGGCGCAGAACACTGAAGCTTTCTTT	CASRRQGAQNTEAFF	TRBD1	TRBV28	.	TRBJ1-1
TGTGCCAGCAGCGGGGACTGGATGTACAATGAGCAGTTCTTC	CASSGDWMYNEQFF	.	TRBV9	.	TRBJ2-1
TGTGCCACCAGTGATCCGGGGGGCACAGATACGCAGTATTTT	CATSDPGGTDTQYF	.	TRBV24-1	.	TRBJ2-3
TGTGCCAGCACCAGACTAGCGGGAGAACAAGAGACCCAGTACTTC	CASTRLAGEQETQYF	TRBD2	TRBV6-5	once	TRBJ2-5
TGTGCCAGCAGCTTAGGGGGGGTTCAGTACTTC	CASSLGGVQYF	.	TRBV7-2	.	TRBJ2-4
TGTGCCAGCATTGTTACAGGCACTGAAGCTTTCTTT	CASIVTGTEAFF	.	TRBV28	few	TRBJ1-1
TGTGCCAGCAGCTTGGGGCCTCCAGGGGGCAATCAGCCCCAGCATTTT	CASSLGPPGGNQPQHF	.	TRBV5-6	.	TRBJ1-5
TGTGCCAGCAGCCGCCGGTATAGACAGGGTAGTGACTTC	CASSRRYRQGSDF	TRBD1	TRBV28	.	TRBJ2-4
TGTGCCAGCAGCCCGCCACGACAGGGCTACGAGCAGTACTTC	CASSPPRQGYEQYF	TRBD1	TRBV5-6	.	TRBJ2-7
TGTGCCAGCAGCCCAGGGTGGATTGGTGAAAAACTGTTTTTT	CASSPGWIGEKLFF	.	TRBV6-5	once	TRBJ1-4
TGTGCCGGGGCGGGGGGCCGGAATCAGCCCCAGCATTTT	CAGAGGRNQPQHF	.	TRBV2	.	TRBJ1-5
TGTGCCAGCAGCTTAGAACAGTACAATGAGCAGTTCTTC	CASSLEQYNEQFF	.	TRBV7-9	.	TRBJ2-1
TGCGCCAGTACCTTCATGGCGGGCCTTTCCGATACGCAGTATTTT	CASTFMAGLSDTQYF	.	TRBV5-1	.	TRBJ2-3
TGTGCCAGCAATTCGGGGGGCTACTTCGGGGAGCTGTTTTTT	CASNSGGYFGELFF	.	TRBV9	few	TRBJ2-2
TGTGCCCACACCCGGGGGGGCGGTTTTAGGGAGCAGTACTTC	CAHTRGGGFREQYF	TRBD2	TRBV28	.	TRBJ2-7
TGTGCCAGCAGCCGTGTTGGAAGCGGGACCACAGATACGCAGTATTTT	CASSRVGSGTTDTQYF	TRBD2	TRBV11-3	.	TRBJ2-3
TGTGCCAGCAGCTTGGCCTCACGGGGCGGGGGGTCCTACGAGCAGTACTTC	CASSLASRGGGSYEQYF	TRBD2	TRBV5-4	.	TRBJ2-7
TGCAGCGTTACCAGGGCCATGAACACTGAAGCTTTCTTT	CSVTRAMNTEAFF	.	TRBV29-1	.	TRBJ1-1
TGTGCCAGCAGCCCCCGGGACAGCCCGTACAATGAGCAGTTCTTC	CASSPRDSPYNEQFF	TRBD1	TRBV7-3	few	TRBJ2-1
TGCAGCGGTAGCGGGAGTAAGGGAGATACGCAGTATTTT	CSGSGSKGDTQYF	TRBD2	TRBV29-1	few	TRBJ2-3
TGTGCCAGTAGGACCCTAGCGGGAGGCCACAATGAGCAGTTCTTC	CASRTLAGGHNEQFF	TRBD2	TRBV19	.	TRBJ2-1
TGTGCCTGGAGTGACGGGATTAACTATGGCTACACCTTC	CAWSDGINYGYTF	.	TRBV30	.	TRBJ1-2
TGCAGCGTTGCTAGAATCACAGATACGCAGTATTTT	CSVARITDTQYF	.	TRBV29-1	few	TRBJ2-3
TGTGCCAGCAGCCTGTATAACGAGCAGTACTTC	CASSLYNEQYF	.	TRBV7-2	.	TRBJ2-7
TGTGCCAGCAGATCACAGGGGATGGAGACCCAGTACTTC	CASRSQGMETQYF	TRBD1	TRBV2	.	TRBJ2-5
TGTGCCAGCAGGGAACGAGACCTAGGGAACACTGAAGCTTTCTTT	CASRERDLGNTEAFF	.	TRBV27	.	TRBJ1-1
TGTGCCAGCAGCTTAAAAAACTCTTTCGGGACACCCGTATTT	CASSLKNSFGTPVF	.	TRBV11-3	.	TRBJ1-3
TGTGCCAGCAACCTAAAGGGGGGGGCAGATACGCAGTATTTT	CASNLKGGADTQYF	.	TRBV6-5	.	TRBJ2-3
TGTGCCAGCAGTTACGGTGGTGGCGGCGAAAAACTGTTTTTT	CASSYGGGGEKLFF	.	TRBV6-5	.	TRBJ1-4
TGCGCCAGCAGACCCGGACAGGACGATGGTGGCTACACCTTC	CASRPGQDDGGYTF	TRBD1	TRBV5-1	once	TRBJ1-2
TGTGCCTCCTCCTGGGGGGATCCTAGCACAGATACGCAGTATTTT	CASSWGDPSTDTQYF	.	TRBV30	.	TRBJ2-3
TGTGCCAGCAGCCAAGTCGGAGGGTACACTGAAGCTTTCTTT	CASSQVGGYTEAFF	.	TRBV3-1/TRBV3-2	.	TRBJ1-1